Presented here are 24 T cell receptor beta chains from one specimen sequenced in a study of regulatory T cells in long-lasting Graves disease. Building the TCR beta libraries relied on iRepertoire HTBI primers, and CDR3 regions underwent Arm-PCR. From the multiplex PCR reads, TCRdb called clonotypes with MiXCR, one entry per CDR3 protein. The sample consists of around 330,000 distinct CDR3 sequences, roughly 18% of them appearing once. Stated time point: newly diagnosed GD, antithyroid drugs for less than 3 months. PBMCs were the source of the RNA used for TCR sequencing. Sequenced here: peripheral blood mononuclear cells (PBMCs), sampled at new diagnosis, from a patient treated with antithyroid drugs. The receptor set was obtained from a female donor with Graves disease.

There are a few counts of this clonotype. The J gene is TRBJ2-3, the V gene TRBV9; D not certain. Germline lookup yields CDR1 SGDLS and CDR2 YYNGEE. The CDR3 consists of 15 residues. Trimming took 3 bases from V and 4 from J, leaving 15 bases between them. The CDR3 spells CASSALGGWADTQYF. The CDR3 nucleotides are TGTGCCAGCAGCGCTCTCGGCGGCTGGGCAGATACGCAGTATTTT.

In this sample, this clonotype turned up a few times. The J gene is TRBJ2-4, the V gene TRBV30; 9 bases are a match to TRBD2. CDR1 is GTSNPN and CDR2 is SVGIG in the germline V gene (reference sequence). The length of the CDR3 is 17 residues. The V segment lost 4 bases and the J segment 1 base; nucleotides outside the gene matches: 11. The CDR3 coding sequence is TGTGCCTGGACCTCCCCCGGGACTAGCTATGCCAAAAACATTCAGTACTTC. Translated, it gives CAWTSPGTSYAKNIQYF.

In this sample, this clonotype turned up many times. The J gene is TRBJ2-1, the V gene TRBV5-1; 8 bases map to TRBD1. The CDR3 spans 13 residues. Looked up from germline, CDR1 is SGHRS and CDR2 is YFSETQ. V gave up 0 bases and J gave up 12 bases; unmatched junction bases: 5. The CDR3 loop reads CASSLAGGEGQFF. The CDR3 DNA follows: TGCGCCAGCAGCTTGGCAGGGGGCGAGGGGCAGTTCTTC.

This clonotype has ten or more counts. The rearrangement uses TRBV12-3 or TRBV12-4 and TRBJ2-7; possibly TRBD2 for D (6 bases). The CDR3 totals 17 residues. V dropped 5 bases and J dropped 3 bases, with 23 bases sitting between them. The CDR3 spells CASSLGPWGGGYYEQYF. As DNA, the CDR3 is TGTGCCAGCAGTCTCGGCCCGTGGGGAGGCGGCTACTACGAGCAGTACTTC.

In nucleotides, the CDR3 is TGCAGTGCTATGGTGAGGGCCTCAGGAACCCAGTACTTC. This encodes CSAMVRASGTQYF. The chain is built from TRBV20-1 and TRBJ2-5, with D perhaps matching TRBD2 (5 bases). Germline assignment: CDR1 DFQATT and CDR2 SNEGSKA (reference sequence). CDR3 length equals 13 residues. Trimming removed 4 bases at V and 8 bases at J, with 17 bases between.

This clonotype has a count of ten or more. The rearrangement joins TRBV7-9 to TRBJ2-7, with no clear D. V shed 5 bases and J shed 2 bases, with 4 bases lying between them. The CDR3 consists of 11 residues. Per germline, CDR1 SEHNR and CDR2 FQNEAQ (reference sequence). The CDR3 loop is CASSPAYEQYF. As DNA, the CDR3 is TGTGCCAGCAGCCCTGCCTACGAGCAGTACTTC.

Many counts were recorded for this clonotype. The rearrangement uses TRBV6-2 or TRBV6-3 and TRBJ1-5, with D tentatively TRBD1 (5 bases). The CDR3 loop spans 15 amino acids. V lost 5 bases and J lost 0, with 11 bases in between. Germline CDR1 and CDR2: MNHEY and SVGEGT. In nucleotides, the CDR3 is TGTGCCAGCAGTGCCGACAGCTATAGCAATCAGCCCCAGCATTTT. Translation gives CASSADSYSNQPQHF.

The J gene is TRBJ2-3, the V gene TRBV7-6, with 15 positions matching TRBD2. V shed 6 bases and J 2 bases; nucleotides not matched to a gene: 6. The CDR3 is 17 amino acids. CDR1 is SGHVS, CDR2 FNYEAQ, per germline. CDR3 DNA sequence: TGTGCCAGCAGAGCCGGGACTAGCGGGAGGCACACAGATACGCAGTATTTT. It encodes CASRAGTSGRHTDTQYF.

This clonotype came up a few times. Possible read error: a much larger clone is one base away. No conserved phenylalanine or tryptophan is present at the end of the CDR3, so a read error is the likely explanation. The DNA of the CDR3 is TGTGCCAGCAGCCCACCCTCGGACCCGACGGAGCTGTTTTCT. Amino acids: CASSPPSDPTELFS. The chain is built from TRBV7-2 and TRBJ2-2; D not resolved. This CDR3 has 14 residues. The V end lost 5 bases, the J end lost 10 bases, and 17 bases lay between the germline ends. Germline CDR1 reads SGHTA; CDR2 reads FQGNSA.

There are many counts of this clonotype. The genes are TRBV28 and TRBJ2-1; 7 bases map to TRBD1. The trim removed 4 bases at V and 0 bases at J, leaving 3 bases unmatched. The CDR3 loop spans 15 amino acids. Per germline, CDR1 MDHEN and CDR2 SYDVKM. CDR3 nucleotides: TGTGCCAGCAGTTCCTGGACAGGCTCCTACAATGAGCAGTTCTTC. Residues: CASSSWTGSYNEQFF.

The chain has TRBV7-8 and TRBJ2-7; D possibly corresponds to TRBD2 (6 bases). The CDR3 has 13 amino acids. Deletions cut 5 bases from V and 4 bases from J, with 12 bases between. The V gene's germline CDR1 is SGHVS and CDR2 FQNEAQ. DNA of the CDR3: TGTGCCAGCAGCGACGGGAGTTGGTACGAGCAGTACTTC. The encoded protein is CASSDGSWYEQYF.

The rearrangement links TRBV2 to TRBJ2-1; 12 nucleotides line up with TRBD1. Unmatched junction bases numbered 8, after V lost 7 bases and J lost 7 bases. Germline values: CDR1 SNHLY, CDR2 FYNNEI. CDR3 length: 15 residues. The CDR3: CASKFGTGGMNEQFF. The CDR3 nucleotides read TGTGCCAGCAAGTTCGGGACAGGGGGCATGAATGAGCAGTTCTTC.

This clonotype was recorded at least ten times. V usage is TRBV2 and J usage is TRBJ1-1; 9 bases match TRBD1. The junction had 3 bases not matched to a gene; V was cut back by 6 bases and J by 1 base. CDR1 and CDR2 (germline): SNHLY, FYNNEI. The CDR3 covers 14 residues. The chain's CDR3 is CASRETGGNTEAFF. In nucleotides, the CDR3 is TGTGCCAGCAGAGAGACAGGGGGGAACACTGAAGCTTTCTTT.

The rearrangement uses TRBV6-1 and TRBJ2-7; 10 nucleotides match TRBD2. Germline CDR1 and CDR2: MNHNS and SASEGT. This CDR3 has 16 amino acids. J gave up 0 bases and V 2 bases, and 4 bases lay outside the gene matches. CDR3 residues: CASSESGLASSYEQYF. CDR3 nucleotide sequence: TGTGCCAGCAGTGAATCGGGACTAGCGAGCTCCTACGAGCAGTACTTC.

This clonotype was observed many times. The rearrangement uses TRBV24-1 and TRBJ2-3, with D maybe TRBD1 (5 bases). This CDR3 region has 16 residues. V shed 0 bases and J shed 0 bases, with 9 bases lying between them. Germline assignment: CDR1 KGHDR and CDR2 SFDVKD. CDR3 DNA: TGTGCCACCAGTGATTTGCCAGGGCCTAGCACAGATACGCAGTATTTT. It is translated as CATSDLPGPSTDTQYF.

This clonotype was observed at least ten times. The chain employs TRBV6-5 and TRBJ1-1, with 7 bases identical to TRBD1. There are 13 residues in the CDR3. The J segment lost 5 bases and the V segment lost 2 bases, leaving 2 bases of the junction unmatched. Germline V CDR1 and CDR2: MNHEY, SVGAGI. The CDR3 here is CASSYRGPTEAFF. In nucleotides, the CDR3 is TGTGCCAGCAGTTACAGGGGGCCTACTGAAGCTTTCTTT.

This clonotype was detected once. This sequence joins TRBV30 and TRBJ2-2; 7 nucleotides match TRBD1. There are 21 residues in the CDR3. Unmatched junction bases numbered 23, after V lost 4 bases and J lost 0 bases. CDR1 and CDR2 (germline): GTSNPN, SVGIG (reference sequence). The CDR3 nucleotides are TGTGCCTGGAAAGGGGCGGGCCGACAGGGCCTCCCCCTCGCGAACACCGGGGAGCTGTTTTTT. This translates into CAWKGAGRQGLPLANTGELFF.

This clonotype showed up many times. This chain joins TRBV3-1 and TRBJ2-7; D unclear. There are 12 residues in the CDR3. V shed 1 base and J shed 6 bases, with 7 bases lying between them. Germline CDR1 and CDR2: LGHDT and YNNKEL (reference sequence). In DNA form, the CDR3 reads TGTGCCAGCAGCCAAGGGGTTTTCGAGCAGTACTTC. Protein: CASSQGVFEQYF.

With respect to this clonotype: Since a much larger clone is just one base distant, this may be a read error. J is TRBJ2-1 and V is TRBV29-1; D gene unclear. The CDR3 contains 11 residues. Germline V gene lookup returns CDR1 SQVTM and CDR2 ANQGSEA. The V gene lost 4 bases and the J gene lost 4 bases, with 5 bases spanning the gap. In nucleotides, the CDR3 is TGCAGCGTTGTCCTTTACAATGAGCAGTTCTTC. Translation: CSVVLYNEQFF.

A word on this clonotype: Just one base apart from a much larger clone, this may be a read error. The rearrangement links TRBV12-3 or TRBV12-4 to TRBJ2-3, with 7 bases lining up with TRBD2. The V and J ends lost 4 bases and 10 bases, in that order; junction bases with no gene match: 2. This CDR3 is 11 amino acids long. CDR3 protein: CASSWGGSQYF. CDR3 coding DNA: TGTGCCAGCAGTTGGGGGGGTTCGCAGTATTTT.

The rearrangement links TRBV28 to TRBJ2-1, with 8 bases aligning to TRBD1. V was pared by 4 bases and J by 5 bases, with 10 bases of the junction left unmatched. CDR3 length: 16 amino acids. Looked up from germline, CDR1 is MDHEN and CDR2 is SYDVKM. CDR3 region: CASSSIRDRRDNEQFF. As DNA, the CDR3 is TGTGCCAGCAGTTCGATCCGGGACAGGCGGGACAATGAGCAGTTCTTC. Together with reference TRBV28 and TRBJ2-1, the CDR3 gives the full variable domain: DVKVTQSSRYLVKRTGEKVFLECVQDMDHENMFWYRQDPGLGLRLIYFSYDVKMKEKGDIPEGYSVSREKKERFSLILESASTNQTSMYLCASSSIRDRRDNEQFFGPGTRLTVL.

This sequence joins TRBV5-1 and TRBJ2-3; TRBD1 agrees at 8 bases. Trimming at V came to 0 bases and at J to 0 bases, leaving 6 bases not matched to a gene. CDR3 size: 17 residues. The germline V gene encodes CDR1 SGHRS and CDR2 YFSETQ. The CDR3: CASSLARTGTSTDTQYF. In DNA, the CDR3 is TGCGCCAGCAGCTTGGCGAGGACAGGGACGAGCACAGATACGCAGTATTTT.

This clonotype appeared many times. This CDR3 is CASILHRDLQETQYF. CDR3 in DNA: TGTGCCAGCATCCTTCACAGGGACCTCCAAGAGACCCAGTACTTC. The chain combines TRBV2 with TRBJ2-5; perhaps TRBD1 as D (6 bases). The CDR3 covers 15 residues. In germline, CDR1 is SNHLY, CDR2 FYNNEI. V lost 7 bases and J 1 base, leaving 16 bases between the germline ends.

In its sample, this clonotype was seen many times. J is TRBJ2-5 and V is TRBV12-3 or TRBV12-4, with 8 positions matching TRBD1. The CDR3 has 14 residues. Germline trimming cut 3 bases from V and 4 bases from J; bases unmatched to any gene: 4. The CDR3 DNA reads TGTGCCAGCAGTTTGACAGGGGTGCGAGAGACCCAGTACTTC. Its translation: CASSLTGVRETQYF.